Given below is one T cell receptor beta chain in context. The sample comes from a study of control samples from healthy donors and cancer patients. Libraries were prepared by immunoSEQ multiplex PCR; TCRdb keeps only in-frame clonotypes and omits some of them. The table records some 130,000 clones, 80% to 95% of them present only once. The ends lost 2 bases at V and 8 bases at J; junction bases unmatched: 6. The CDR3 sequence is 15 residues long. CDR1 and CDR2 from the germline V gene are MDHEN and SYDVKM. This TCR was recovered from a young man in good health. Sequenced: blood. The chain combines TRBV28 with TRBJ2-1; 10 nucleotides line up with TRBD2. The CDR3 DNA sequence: TGTGCCAGCAGTTTAACTAGCGGGAATTTCGATGAGCAGTTCTTC. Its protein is CASSLTSGNFDEQFF.